This T cell receptor (beta chain) was observed in a study of blood T cell repertoires in COVID-19. Study in general: Some COVID-19 samples were acute and others convalescent; all came from the United States, Italy and Spain. From T cells, B-cell-depleted T cells, or PBMCs came the material, which was cDNA or gDNA.

Per germline, CDR1 SGHRS and CDR2 YFSETQ. The trim removed 4 bases at V and 4 bases at J, leaving 16 bases unmatched. There are 17 residues in the CDR3. Per the authors' pipeline: Amplification of reference gene primers was used by the study to estimate nucleated cell counts. Generated by immunoSEQ multiplex PCR, the TCRdb table keeps only in-frame clones and is missing some. The V and J calls and clone size come from that table; D and trimming were worked out from the DNA. Among 200,000 to 300,000 clones, over 80% were seen once, and the ten largest hold roughly 3.3%. This TCR was sampled from a woman in her thirties or forties with acute or convalescent COVID-19. The specimen was peripheral blood. The chain recombines TRBV5-1 with TRBJ1-1; TRBD1 agrees at 7 bases. DNA for the CDR3: TGCGCCAGCAGCCTGGAAGGTAGGAGGGGGCGGGCCACTGAAGCTTTCTTT. Amino acid sequence: CASSLEGRRGRATEAFF.